Included here is one T cell receptor beta chain sequence, with context. Its matching antigen is unknown. There are 15 residues in the CDR3. Germline CDR1 is LNHDA and CDR2 is SQIVND (reference sequence). Trimming cost V 3 bases and J 0 bases, with 10 bases left between them. This record comes from a study of cytomegalovirus exposure and HLA in healthy donors. Points from the study as a whole: In a later analysis, most CMV-associated TCR beta chains appeared HLA-restricted. TCR beta V- and J-gene trimming, according to a later analysis, was linked to a missense DCLRE1C variant.

With 60 Vbeta and 13 Jbeta primers, the PCR was carried out. Measured with immunoSEQ multiplex PCR; TCRdb has only the in-frame clones, and not every one. The repertoire holds 110,000 to 150,000 clones, with 80% as singletons. The sequence was collected from a man aged 40-49 years in good health and CMV-seronegative. V is TRBV19 and J is TRBJ2-3; tentative D call: TRBD1 (6 bases). Sequenced material: PBMCs. This CDR3 reads CASSIRDKSTDTQYF. The CDR3 DNA sequence: TGTGCCAGTAGTATCCGGGACAAGAGCACAGATACGCAGTATTTT. Based on the CDR3 plus reference TRBV19 and TRBJ2-3, the full variable domain is DGGITQSPKYLFRKEGQNVTLSCEQNLNHDAMYWYRQDPGQGLRLIYYSQIVNDFQKGDIAEGYSVSREKKESFPLTVTSAQKNPTAFYLCASSIRDKSTDTQYFGPGTRLTVL.